The TCR beta chain under discussion was sequenced for a study of T cell responses to AZD1222 COVID-19 vaccine. Study-level findings and limits: In a largely white British group with more females than males, clonal diversity was possibly underestimated. Seropositive status at baseline applied to only five or six AZD1222 recipients.

Second doses that came at about 4 or about 12 weeks were put together. The table came from immunoSEQ multiplex PCR; TCRdb's copy has only in-frame clones and leaves some out. This sample has about 72,000 clones, with nearly 90% found just once. Remarks on this clone: Its antigen remains unidentified.

This CDR3 comprises 16 residues. Trimming took 0 bases from V and 6 from J, leaving 15 bases between them. Germline lookup yields CDR1 SGHRS and CDR2 YFSETQ. This sequence joins TRBV5-1 and TRBJ1-4, with D possibly TRBD1 on 6 matching bases. The sequence derives from an adult who received the AZD1222 COVID-19 vaccine. The specimen comprised peripheral blood, sampled 28 days after the second AZD1222 dose. The CDR3 protein is CASSLERPGADEKLFF. The CDR3 DNA reads TGCGCCAGCAGCTTGGAAAGGCCAGGGGCAGATGAAAAACTGTTTTTT.